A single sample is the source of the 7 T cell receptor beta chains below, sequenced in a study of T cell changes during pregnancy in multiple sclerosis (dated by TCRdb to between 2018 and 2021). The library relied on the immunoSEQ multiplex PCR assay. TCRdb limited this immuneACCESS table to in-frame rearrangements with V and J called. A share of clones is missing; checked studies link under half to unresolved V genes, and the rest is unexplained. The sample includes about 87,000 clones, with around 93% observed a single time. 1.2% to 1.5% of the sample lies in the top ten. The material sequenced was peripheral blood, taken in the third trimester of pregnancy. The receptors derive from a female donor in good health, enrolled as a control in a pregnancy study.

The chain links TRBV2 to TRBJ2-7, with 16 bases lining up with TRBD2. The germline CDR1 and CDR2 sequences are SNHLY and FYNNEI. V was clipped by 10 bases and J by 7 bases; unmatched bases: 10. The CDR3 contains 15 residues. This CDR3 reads CATRGLAGGPWEQYF. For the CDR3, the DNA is TGTGCCACCCGGGGACTAGCGGGAGGGCCTTGGGAGCAGTACTTC. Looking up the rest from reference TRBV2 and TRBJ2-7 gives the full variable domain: EPEVTQTPSHQVTQMGQEVILRCVPISNHLYFYWYRQILGQKVEFLVSFYNNEISEKSEIFDDQFSVERPDGSNFTLKIRSTKLEDSAMYFCATRGLAGGPWEQYFGPGTRLTVT.

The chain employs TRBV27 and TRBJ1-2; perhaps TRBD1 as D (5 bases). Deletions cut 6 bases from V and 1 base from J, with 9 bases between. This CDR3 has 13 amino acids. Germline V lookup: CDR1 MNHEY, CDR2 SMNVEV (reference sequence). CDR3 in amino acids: CASREDSNYGYTF. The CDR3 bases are TGTGCCAGCAGGGAAGACAGTAACTATGGCTACACCTTC.

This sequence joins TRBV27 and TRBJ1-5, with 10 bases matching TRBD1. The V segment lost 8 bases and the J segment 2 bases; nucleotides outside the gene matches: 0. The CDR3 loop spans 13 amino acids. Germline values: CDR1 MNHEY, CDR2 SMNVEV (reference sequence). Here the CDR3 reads CASGTGGNQPQHF. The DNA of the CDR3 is TGTGCCAGCGGGACAGGGGGCAATCAGCCCCAGCATTTT.

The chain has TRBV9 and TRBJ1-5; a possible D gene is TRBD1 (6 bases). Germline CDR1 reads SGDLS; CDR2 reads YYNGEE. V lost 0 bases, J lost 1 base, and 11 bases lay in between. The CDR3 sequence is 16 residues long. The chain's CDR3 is CASSVARGRSNQPQHF. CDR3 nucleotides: TGTGCCAGCAGCGTAGCCAGGGGAAGGAGCAATCAGCCCCAGCATTTT. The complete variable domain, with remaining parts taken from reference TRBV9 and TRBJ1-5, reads DSGVTQTPKHLITATGQRVTLRCSPRSGDLSVYWYQQSLDQGLQFLIQYYNGEERAKGNILERFSAQQFPDLHSELNLSSLELGDSALYFCASSVARGRSNQPQHFGDGTRLSIL.

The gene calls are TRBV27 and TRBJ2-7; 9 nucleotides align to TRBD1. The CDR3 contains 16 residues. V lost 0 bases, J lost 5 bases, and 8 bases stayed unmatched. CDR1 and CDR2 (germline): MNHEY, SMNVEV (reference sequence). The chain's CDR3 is CASSLSAGTGSNEQYF. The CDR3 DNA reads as TGTGCCAGCAGTTTATCAGCCGGGACAGGGAGCAACGAGCAGTACTTC.

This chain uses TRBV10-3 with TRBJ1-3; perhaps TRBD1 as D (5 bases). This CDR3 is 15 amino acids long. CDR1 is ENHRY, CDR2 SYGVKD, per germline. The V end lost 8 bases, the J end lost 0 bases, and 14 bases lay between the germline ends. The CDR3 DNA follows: TGTGCCATCGCCGGGACGGACTACTCTGGAAACACCATATATTTT. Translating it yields CAIAGTDYSGNTIYF.

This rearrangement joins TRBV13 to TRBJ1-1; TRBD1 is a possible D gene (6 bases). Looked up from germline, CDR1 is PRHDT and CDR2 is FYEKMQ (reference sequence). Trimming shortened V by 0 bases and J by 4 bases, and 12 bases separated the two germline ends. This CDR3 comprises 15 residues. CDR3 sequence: CASSLGLGGPTEAFF. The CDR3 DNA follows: TGTGCCAGCAGCTTAGGCCTCGGGGGGCCCACTGAAGCTTTCTTT.